The T cell receptor beta chain described here comes from a study of lung T cells in sarcoidosis with Löfgren's syndrome. About this clonotype: The junction shows a germline mismatch at one end, possibly a read error.

TCRdb fed the reads into MiXCR, producing one record per CDR3 protein. The sample lists around 9,300 distinct CDR3 sequences; approximately 21% were seen once. The receptor was isolated from a human donor with sarcoidosis (Löfgren's syndrome or another form), or a control subject (not recorded which). Sequencing was carried out using CD4+ T cells from bronchoalveolar lavage fluid.

The CDR3 nucleotides are TGTGCCAGCAGCCCGGGGGTGGCGAGGGGCTTC. It is translated as CASSPGVARGF. The rearrangement joins TRBV7-9 to TRBJ2-7; maybe TRBD2 (6 bases). The CDR3 is 11 residues long. Germline CDR1 is SEHNR and CDR2 is FQNEAQ (reference sequence).